The rows below give T cell receptor beta chains drawn from one sample of a study of cytomegalovirus exposure and HLA in healthy donors. Assay used: immunoSEQ multiplex PCR; TCRdb lists only in-frame clones, some missing. This sample carries fewer than 150,000 clones, 73% of them seen once, and the ten largest clones take about an eighth. Sequencing used PBMCs. Receptors originate from a human donor in good health. Both conserved end residues are trimmed from each CDR3. The order of the fields is J gene, V gene, CDR3 protein.

J gene: TRBJ2-5
V gene: TRBV11-2
CDR3 protein: ASSRFLVETQY

J gene: TRBJ2-7
V gene: TRBV4-1
CDR3 protein: ASSQEITGPYEQY

J gene: TRBJ2-7
V gene: TRBV2
CDR3 protein: ASRGGASYEQY

J gene: TRBJ2-1
V gene: TRBV4-1
CDR3 protein: ASSQSERGGRSEQF

J gene: TRBJ2-1
V gene: TRBV4-1
CDR3 protein: ASSQPLIAGGRYNEQF

J gene: TRBJ2-2
V gene: TRBV27
CDR3 protein: ASSFGTGVTGELF

J gene: TRBJ2-7
V gene: TRBV27
CDR3 protein: ASSFYPSYEQY

J gene: TRBJ2-3
V gene: TRBV9
CDR3 protein: ASSVRTGSTDTQY

J gene: TRBJ2-5
V gene: TRBV11-1
CDR3 protein: ASSLFEAGETQY

J gene: TRBJ1-1
V gene: TRBV5-6
CDR3 protein: ASSLAYSETEAF

J gene: TRBJ1-1
V gene: TRBV5-1
CDR3 protein: ASSPYLGGGPEAF

J gene: TRBJ2-2
V gene: TRBV19
CDR3 protein: ASREAGRRTGELF

J gene: TRBJ1-2
V gene: TRBV19
CDR3 protein: ASSIDIGQGDYGYT

J gene: TRBJ1-2
V gene: TRBV6-6
CDR3 protein: ASSRAQGTQYGYT

J gene: TRBJ2-7
V gene: TRBV27
CDR3 protein: ASSLSGAGYEQY

J gene: TRBJ2-7
V gene: TRBV19
CDR3 protein: ASSPQGSEQY

J gene: TRBJ2-6
V gene: TRBV29-1
CDR3 protein: SVLLAGGLSGANVLT

J gene: .
V gene: TRBV9
CDR3 protein: ASSVGLAGGSYEQY

J gene: TRBJ2-7
V gene: TRBV29-1
CDR3 protein: SVKAGGYEQY

J gene: TRBJ2-2
V gene: TRBV6-1
CDR3 protein: ASRGQYGGELF

J gene: TRBJ2-4
V gene: TRBV2
CDR3 protein: ASGESLAKNIQY

J gene: TRBJ2-3
V gene: TRBV19
CDR3 protein: ASSPGGLSDTQY

J gene: TRBJ2-1
V gene: TRBV5-1
CDR3 protein: ASSLFWERHNEQF

J gene: TRBJ2-3
V gene: TRBV2
CDR3 protein: ASKEGGGRTDTQY

J gene: TRBJ2-1
V gene: TRBV19
CDR3 protein: ASSWGQGNNEQF

J gene: .
V gene: TRBV13
CDR3 protein: ASSFGGGSYEQY

J gene: TRBJ1-3
V gene: TRBV6-1
CDR3 protein: ASSDILSGNTIY

J gene: TRBJ2-2
V gene: TRBV29-1
CDR3 protein: SVAAAEYTGELF

J gene: TRBJ1-2
V gene: TRBV13
CDR3 protein: ASSPIDQAYGYT

J gene: TRBJ1-2
V gene: TRBV5-1
CDR3 protein: ASSPQGQVPNYGYT

J gene: TRBJ2-4
V gene: TRBV6-1
CDR3 protein: ASSGTGGNIQY

J gene: TRBJ1-1
V gene: TRBV5-1
CDR3 protein: ASSLATRDIGEAF

J gene: TRBJ2-1
V gene: TRBV27
CDR3 protein: ASSPLAVRGVGEQF

J gene: TRBJ2-2
V gene: TRBV6-1
CDR3 protein: ASSDWGDPGGELF

J gene: TRBJ2-5
V gene: TRBV7-8
CDR3 protein: ASSFSGGVETQY

J gene: TRBJ1-5
V gene: TRBV6-4
CDR3 protein: ASSADSTNQPQH

J gene: TRBJ2-3
V gene: TRBV5-1
CDR3 protein: ASRREASTDTQY

J gene: TRBJ2-1
V gene: TRBV2
CDR3 protein: ASGQAGILSYNEQF

J gene: TRBJ2-1
V gene: TRBV2
CDR3 protein: ASVAGYGDEQF